This T cell receptor beta chain stems from a study of T cells in Graves' hyperthyroidism and ophthalmopathy (dated 2019 in TCRdb). Concerning the study at large: Peripheral blood was sampled at the time of initial diagnosis, prior to any treatment. A discovery cohort of around 100 patients, 43 with Graves' ophthalmopathy and about 60 with stable Graves' hyperthyroidism, was used to find distinguishing TCR V-J signatures. Following sampling, methimazole starting at 30 mg daily was given to hyperthyroidism patients, and high-dose intravenous methylprednisolone was given to ophthalmopathy patients. In addition, the study compared T-cell repertoires in thyroid tissue and in blood from roughly 6 Graves' hyperthyroidism patients. The paper reports TCR Vbeta CDR3 sequencing of over 130 peripheral blood samples: under 45 ophthalmopathy, fewer than 85 hyperthyroidism and around 17 progressor patients. For training and testing, the roughly 93 patients in the discovery cohort were randomly divided in a 7:3 ratio. An independent validation cohort of under 20 hyperthyroidism patients and approximately 17 patients who later progressed to ophthalmopathy tested prospective prediction of ophthalmopathy.

This clonotype was counted ten times or more. This clone's antigen is unknown. It has no much larger one-base neighbor in the sample; base qualities were not kept. V and J are trimmed by 0 bases and 5 bases, and the gene matches miss 9 bases of the junction. Including cysteine and phenylalanine, the CDR3 has 16 amino acids. Solely the CDR3 DNA is kept, with 48 bases framed from the first base. As encoded in the germline V gene (reference sequence), CDR1 is LGHDT while CDR2 is YNNKEL. The TCR beta CDR3 regions were amplified from the RNA transcripts. A first-round RT-PCR of the TCR CDR3 used the HTBI primer set with the Qiagen OneStep RT-PCR kit. Libraries were constructed in a second round of multiplex PCR, after which size selection and purification were carried out. Paired-end sequencing of the libraries was performed with 100 bp reads on an Illumina HiSeq2000. The paper's data handling went like this. SOAPnuke was used to process the raw data, with reads discarded if the reads contained adapters or uncalled bases, had a mean Phred below 15, or lacked an exact constant-primer or identifier match. High-quality paired reads were merged with COPE v1.2.5, and unique nucleotide sequences were defined as clonotypes. MiTCR v1.1 was used to align clonotypes to the IMGT TRBV, TRBD and TRBJ reference segments. The analysis included only V-J combinations with a frequency above 0.0001, which together covered approximately 99% of the repertoires. The TCS score was defined as the ratio of F50 (clonal expansion) to E x V (chaos), calculated using BLOSUM62-based TCRdist between CDR3 peptides within each V-J. Welch's t-statistics and random forest reduced around 510 V-J features to some 14, which were used in a naive Bayes classifier (R e1071). Using fastp at Q25 and MiXCR, TCRdb reprocessed the public reads and kept productive beta chains. Entries that share a CDR3 protein sequence are merged under the most common genes and DNA. It is TCRdb's table, rather than the study itself, that gives the V and J calls and clone size. The sample contains around 350,000 distinct CDR3 sequences, about a fifth of them found a single time. Together, the top ten hold about 3.5% of the sample.

On the study overall, not on this receptor specifically: No statistical method was used to set the sample size in advance, and investigators knew the group allocation. In validation, the model predicted progression to ophthalmopathy with approximately 71% sensitivity and less than 75% specificity, a median of roughly seven months before onset. Most expanded thyroid clonotypes (frequency above 0.001) were also found in blood, which suggests that blood repertoires may mirror thyroid immune responses. A model built on a 13 V-J signature distinguished ophthalmopathy from stable hyperthyroidism, reaching about 89% sensitivity and around 82% specificity in cross-validation and 80%/75% in testing.

Graves' hyperthyroidism was defined as stable when no progression to ophthalmopathy occurred over 18 months of follow-up. Hyperthyroidism patients were newly diagnosed, had a disease duration of under 2 months, and were aged 18 to 65 years. Patients with uncontrolled infections, other autoimmune diseases, pregnancy or lactation were excluded. Diagnoses were based on clinical symptoms, serum thyroxine and TRAb, thyroid ultrasound and orbital computed tomography. PBMCs were isolated from 8 to 10 ml of fresh peripheral blood by Ficoll-Paque density gradient centrifugation. Total RNA was extracted using Trizol reagent, and RNA quality was assessed on an Agilent 2100 Bioanalyzer.

This TCR came from a woman between 18 and 29 years old with Graves' hyperthyroidism. Sequencing was done on a sample of blood. The rearranged segments are TRBV3-1 and TRBJ1-1; 7 middle bases align to TRBD1. The sequenced DNA is TGTGCCAGCAGCCAAGATCCAAGACCAGGGGGGACTGAAGCTTTCTTT. Protein translation: CASSQDPRPGGTEAFF.